This TCR beta chain was recovered during a study of early stage breast cancer tumors (dated by TCRdb to the late 2010s). Turning to the overall study: Of the approximately 15 invasive breast tumors, some twelve were found to be estrogen receptor-positive, progesterone receptor-positive and HER2-negative. Of the roughly 12 ER+/PR+/HER2- tumors, eight were classified as invasive ductal carcinomas and four as invasive lobular carcinomas. A read coverage of roughly 10-fold per sample was achieved on average. Across all samples, 2.5 million to 3 million templates representing about 1 million unique clonotypes were detected.

The study profiled bulk TCR beta-chain repertoires in matched peripheral blood, tumor and adjacent normal breast tissue taken from some 17 patients with early-stage breast cancer. Before surgery, about 5-10 mL of whole blood was collected into EDTA tubes and then processed within 2 hours. Peripheral blood mononuclear cells were isolated by Ficoll-Paque centrifugation in SepMate-50 tubes. PBMCs were cryopreserved in aliquots of about 1.7 to 4.5 million cells in approximately 90% FBS with around 10% DMSO and kept in liquid nitrogen. The Qiagen AllPrep DNA/RNA Mini kit was used for genomic DNA extraction. The germline V gene specifies SQVTM as CDR1 and ANQGSEA as CDR2. Trimming takes 6 bases from V and 7 bases from J, and the germline ends sit 12 bases apart. Taken from cysteine to phenylalanine, the CDR3 has 11 residues. The DNA shown is the 33-base CDR3, in frame from base 1. About this clone itself: The specificity of this receptor is unknown. No qualities accompany the bases; no much larger clone lies one base away.

Two independent genomic DNA replicates were amplified for each sample, with approximately 0.5 ug used for blood and about 1.5 ug for tumor or normal breast. Following the manufacturer's instructions, the ImmunoSeq Intro kit was used to carry out TCRB sequencing on genomic DNA. The multiplex PCR ran for around 30 cycles using proprietary primers and spike-in control sequences for absolute quantification. Single-end 150-bp reads were used to sequence an 87-bp fragment spanning the CDR3 and the flanking V and J genes. Seven samples, each with two replicates, were multiplexed per lane of an Illumina MiSeq using version 3.0 chemistry. The original pipeline was this. Raw data were processed with the vendor's proprietary pipeline, and both replicates were merged into a single result per sample. A clonotype was defined as productive rearrangements that share the same V-gene family, CDR3 amino acid sequence and J-gene segment. Clonality was computed as 1 minus the normalized Shannon entropy (Pielou evenness) of TCRB abundances. To estimate T cell density, the total number of templates was divided by the input cell count, which was inferred from how much DNA went in. Recon was used with default parameters to estimate total repertoire diversity and clonality. Clonotypes with over 0.1% abundance in tumor and at least 32-fold higher abundance in tumor than in normal breast were defined as tumor-enriched. Entries here come from immuneACCESS through TCRdb and include only in-frame sequences with V and J called. Some clones fail to appear in such tables; in the studies checked, an unresolved V gene covers under half of the shortfall, and the cause of the remainder is unknown. For V, J and clone size, that table is used; D and trimming come from the DNA. This sample holds 70,000 or so clones; approximately 80% were observed only once. The ten largest clones add up to around 4.7% of the sample.

The paper's findings and limits, for the study overall: The small cohort size prevented analysis by tumor subtype. Chain pairing and functional markers such as CD4, CD8 and FOXP3 were missed by bulk genomic DNA sequencing of unsorted cells. Repertoires from blood resembled normal breast more closely than tumor, and using blood as a reference for each tissue separated tumor from normal in most of the 16 patients. Compared with adjacent normal breast tissue, tumors had higher clonality and roughly 2.5-fold greater T cell density. Enriched TCRB sequences shared across patients were found to be mostly commonly generated sequences that were unlikely to play an important role in the tumor microenvironment.

Recombination joined TRBV29-1 with TRBJ1-2; possibly the D gene is TRBD1, per 6 matching bases. This TCR derives from a middle-aged person with breast cancer. The sequenced sample consisted of blood. The CDR3 has the sequence CSVSGELGYTF. DNA sequence: TGCAGCGTATCAGGGGAACTTGGCTACACCTTC. The full variable domain, with segments outside the CDR3 supplied by the reference TRBV29-1 and TRBJ1-2 proteins, appears as SAVISQKPSRDICQRGTSLTIQCQVDSQVTMMFWYRQQPGQSLTLIATANQGSEATYESGFVIDKFPISRPNLTFSTLTVSNMSPEDSSIYLCSVSGELGYTFGSGTRLTVV.